One sample yielded the 19 T cell receptor beta chains listed below, sequenced in a study of cytomegalovirus exposure and HLA in healthy donors. The primer mix had 60 Vbeta and 13 Jbeta primers. The table came from immunoSEQ multiplex PCR; TCRdb's copy has only in-frame clones and leaves some out. The sample shows over 150,000 clones, over 60% of them seen only once. Sequences were obtained from PBMCs. Receptors originate from a woman between 40 and 55 years old in good health and CMV-seronegative.

This sequence joins TRBV10-2 and TRBJ1-2, with 7 bases lining up with TRBD1. The CDR3 is made up of 14 amino acids. Germline trimming cut 0 bases from V and 4 bases from J; bases unmatched to any gene: 2. Germline loops: CDR1 WSHSY, CDR2 SAAADI. CDR3 nucleotide sequence: TGCGCCAGCAGTGAGTCGAGGGGGCCCTATGGCTACACCTTC. Encoded protein: CASSESRGPYGYTF.

Details on this clone: One end of the junction varies from germline; a read error may be responsible. The J gene is TRBJ2-2, the V gene TRBV7-7; tentative D call: TRBD1 (10 bases). Germline values: CDR1 SSHAT, CDR2 FNYEAQ (reference sequence). CDR3 length equals 14 residues. The CDR3 DNA follows: TGTGCTAGCAGCGGGGGGACAGGGGTCGGGGAGCTGTTTTTT. Translating gives CASSGGTGVGELFF. The variable domain in full, completed from reference TRBV7-7 and TRBJ2-2, reads GAGVSQSPRYKVTKRGQDVTLRCDPISSHATLYWYQQALGQGPEFLTYFNYEAQPDKSGLPSDRFSAERPEGSISTLTIQRTEQRDSAMYRCASSGGTGVGELFFGEGSRLTVL.

The V call is TRBV18, the J call TRBJ2-1; 8 bases agree with TRBD1. The CDR3 sequence is 14 residues long. J was trimmed by 7 bases and V by 3 bases; bases with no gene match: 5. CDR1 is KGHSH and CDR2 is LQKENI in the germline V gene. The CDR3 sequence: CASSPGQGLNEQFF. The CDR3 nucleotides read TGTGCCAGCTCACCTGGACAGGGATTGAATGAGCAGTTCTTC.

The rearrangement uses TRBV6-1 and TRBJ2-7; possibly TRBD1 for D (6 bases). The CDR3 is made up of 12 amino acids. V gave up 5 bases and J gave up 4 bases, with 9 bases separating them. Germline CDR1 reads MNHNS; CDR2 reads SASEGT. The CDR3 region is CASSLTGYEQYF. In nucleotides, the CDR3 is TGTGCCAGCAGTCTGACAGGTTACGAGCAGTACTTC.

J is TRBJ1-4 and V is TRBV30, with no clear D. V dropped 1 base and J dropped 4 bases, with 7 bases sitting between them. The germline V gene encodes CDR1 GTSNPN and CDR2 SVGIG (reference sequence). The CDR3 length is 13 residues. CDR3 amino acids: CAWSAGYNEKLFF. Here the CDR3 DNA reads TGTGCCTGGAGTGCCGGGTATAATGAAAAACTGTTTTTT. The variable domain in full, completed from reference TRBV30 and TRBJ1-4, reads SQTIHQWPATLVQPVGSPLSLECTVEGTSNPNLYWYRQAAGRGLQLLFYSVGIGQISSEVPQNLSASRPQDRQFILSSKKLLLSDSGFYLCAWSAGYNEKLFFGSGTQLSVL.

This clone was picked up a small number of times. CDR3 sequence: CASMGGMNTEAFF. In DNA form, the CDR3 reads TGTGCCAGCATGGGAGGGATGAACACTGAAGCTTTCTTT. V is TRBV28 and J is TRBJ1-1, with D unclear. Germline-derived CDR1 and CDR2 are MDHEN and SYDVKM. There are 13 residues in the CDR3. Trimming stripped 7 bases from V and 0 bases from J, with 9 bases between.

J is TRBJ2-5 and V is TRBV5-8; perhaps TRBD1 as D (6 bases). The V gene's germline CDR1 is SGHTS and CDR2 YDEGEE. Deletions cut 7 bases from V and 2 bases from J, with 12 bases between. The CDR3 is 13 residues long. The CDR3 loop is CASLRGSQETQYF. The CDR3 DNA reads TGTGCCAGCCTCAGGGGATCTCAAGAGACCCAGTACTTC.

This clone was detected only a few times. The chain uses TRBV11-3 and TRBJ2-1, with 9 bases fitting TRBD2. V dropped 0 bases and J dropped 6; count of bases not matched to a gene: 6. This CDR3 is built from 16 residues. The germline V gene encodes CDR1 SGHNT and CDR2 YENEEA. The CDR3 region is CASSLEGGRAINEQFF. The CDR3 DNA reads as TGTGCCAGCAGCTTAGAGGGCGGGAGGGCAATCAATGAGCAGTTCTTC.

The V and J genes are TRBV7-9 and TRBJ1-4; D perhaps matches TRBD1 (6 bases). The CDR3 runs 15 residues. The germline gives CDR1 SEHNR, CDR2 FQNEAQ (reference sequence). V was clipped by 1 base and J by 0 bases, with 6 bases between them. The CDR3 loop is CASSLEGATNEKLFF. In DNA form, the CDR3 reads TGTGCCAGCAGCTTAGAGGGGGCAACTAATGAAAAACTGTTTTTT.

The gene calls are TRBV6-5 and TRBJ1-1, with a tentative D call TRBD1 (5 bases). The germline V gene has CDR1 MNHEY and CDR2 SVGAGI. Trimming removed 8 bases from V and 9 bases from J, with 22 bases in between. This CDR3 spans 14 amino acids. CDR3 in DNA: TGTGCCAGCTTCGAACAGGCCTTTGCATGGAAAGCTTTCTTT. Its protein product is CASFEQAFAWKAFF.

In this sample, this clone turned up a few times. One junction end does not reproduce the germline sequence, and a read error may be involved. The chain couples TRBV6-1 to TRBJ2-2, with 9 bases matching TRBD1. From germline, CDR1 is MNHNS and CDR2 SASEGT. The CDR3 consists of 20 residues. Here the CDR3 reads CASSQATGGYWTSNTGELFF. The CDR3 DNA reads as TGTGCCAGCAGTCAAGCGACAGGGGGGTACTGGACTAGTAACACCGGGGAGCTGTTTTTT.

The chain joins TRBV5-1 to TRBJ2-3, with 8 bases lining up with TRBD2. The CDR3 has 13 residues. CDR1 is SGHRS and CDR2 is YFSETQ in the germline V gene. The ends lost 5 bases at V and 6 bases at J; junction bases unmatched: 5. DNA of the CDR3: TGCGCCAGCAGAGAAGCGGGAGCTGATACGCAGTATTTT. It is translated as CASREAGADTQYF.

V gene TRBV5-1 combines with J gene TRBJ2-2, with a possible D match to TRBD1 (6 bases). With 0 bases removed from V and 6 bases from J, the gap between germline ends came to 18 bases. The length of the CDR3 is 17 residues. Germline V gives CDR1 SGHRS, CDR2 YFSETQ. DNA of the CDR3: TGCGCCAGCAGCTTGGATATGCTTTCAGGGGTACCCGGGGAGCTGTTTTTT. Amino acid sequence: CASSLDMLSGVPGELFF.

The chain uses TRBV4-1 and TRBJ1-3; D may be TRBD1 (5 bases). The CDR3 spans 16 residues. The V gene lost 0 bases and the J gene lost 0 bases, with 9 bases spanning the gap. CDR1 is MGHRA and CDR2 is YSYEKL in the germline V gene. The chain's CDR3 is CASSQEGVGSGNTIYF. CDR3 nucleotides: TGCGCCAGCAGCCAAGAAGGGGTGGGCTCTGGAAACACCATATATTTT.

The CDR3 DNA reads as TGTGCCAGCAGTACCCCCGGGACTAGCGGGATCAATGAGCAGTTCTTC. Translation gives CASSTPGTSGINEQFF. The V call is TRBV7-9, the J call TRBJ2-1; 13 nucleotides align to TRBD2. V lost 6 bases to trimming and J lost 6 bases; unmatched junction nucleotides: 8. The length of the CDR3 is 16 residues. Germline V gives CDR1 SEHNR, CDR2 FQNEAQ (reference sequence).

This clone turned up a few times. The chain links TRBV30 to TRBJ2-3; no definite D call. Trimming stripped 7 bases from V and 7 bases from J, with 15 bases between. This CDR3 is built from 12 residues. Germline V gives CDR1 GTSNPN, CDR2 SVGIG (reference sequence). The DNA for the CDR3 is TGTGCCTCCAAACGCCTGGCTTATACGCAGTATTTT. Protein product: CASKRLAYTQYF.

Concerning this clone itself: The junction and the germline gene differ at one end; a read error may be behind it. This chain uses TRBV10-3 with TRBJ2-7, with 8 bases lining up with TRBD1. The CDR3 covers 13 residues. The germline V gene has CDR1 ENHRY and CDR2 SYGVKD. CDR3 loop: CAISSTGAIEAAF. In nucleotides, the CDR3 is TGTGCCATCAGCTCGACAGGGGCAATAGAGGCGGCCTTC.

The chain carries TRBV5-1 and TRBJ2-3, with 9 bases identical to TRBD1. Germline V gene data show CDR1 as SGHRS and CDR2 as YFSETQ. This CDR3 is built from 16 residues. Trimming at V came to 0 bases and at J to 6 bases, leaving 8 bases not matched to a gene. The CDR3 region has the DNA TGCGCCAGCAGCTTGGCCCCCGGGACAGGGAGTGATACGCAGTATTTT. Protein: CASSLAPGTGSDTQYF. The complete variable domain, with remaining parts taken from reference TRBV5-1 and TRBJ2-3, reads KAGVTQTPRYLIKTRGQQVTLSCSPISGHRSVSWYQQTPGQGLQFLFEYFSETQRNKGNFPGRFSGRQFSNSRSEMNVSTLELGDSALYLCASSLAPGTGSDTQYFGPGTRLTVL.

V and J are TRBV9 and TRBJ2-1; the match to TRBD2 covers 10 bases. The CDR3 spans 16 residues. CDR1 and CDR2 (germline): SGDLS, YYNGEE. The junction had 6 bases not matched to a gene; V was cut back by 0 bases and J by 6 bases. DNA of the CDR3: TGTGCCAGCAGCGTAGGGGGGCTAGCGGGAGTCAATGAGCAGTTCTTC. This translates into CASSVGGLAGVNEQFF.